Detailed here is one T cell receptor beta chain. The data were obtained in a study of regulatory T cells in long-lasting Graves disease. Time point of the sample: newly diagnosed GD, antithyroid drugs for less than 3 months. Extracted RNA from PBMCs served as the source of the TCR library. TCR beta libraries were built with iRepertoire HTBI primers and Arm-PCR of CDR3 regions. TCRdb re-derived calls from the multiplex PCR reads in MiXCR, one entry per CDR3 protein. The sample has just over 600,000 distinct CDR3 sequences, under 20% seen once. Per germline, CDR1 SGHAT and CDR2 FQNNGV. The V end lost 8 bases, the J end lost 1 base, and 8 bases lay between the germline ends. The CDR3 has 13 amino acids. The same specimen was also included in a second study, on T cells in Graves' hyperthyroidism and ophthalmopathy. This second study notes: Most thyroid clonotypes with frequency above 0.001 were detected in blood. A median roughly six months before onset, the model predicted ophthalmopathy.

Specimen: peripheral blood mononuclear cells (PBMCs), collected at new diagnosis, from a patient treated with antithyroid drugs. This receptor was identified in a woman younger than 45 with Graves disease. The chain recombines TRBV11-2 with TRBJ2-2; D unclear. DNA for the CDR3: TGTGCCAGCGAGTTTGGGAACACCGGGGAGCTGTTTTTT. This gives the protein CASEFGNTGELFF.